Following are 29 T cell receptor beta chains from one sample sequenced in a study of T-cell reconstitution after alpha-beta-depleted transplantation in children. TCRbeta library construction was performed incorporating unique molecular identifiers. TCRdb reanalysed the PCR reads using MiXCR and keeps one entry per CDR3 protein. There are about 900,000 distinct CDR3 sequences in the sample; less than 30% occur only once, and around 30% lies in the top ten. The sample here was PBMCs, mostly from graft donor cells, taken 360 days after TCRalphabeta/CD19-depleted stem cell transplant. Source of these receptors: a boy in the first two years of life who had a stem cell transplant for SCID, so the T cells may come from the graft donor.

This clonotype was counted at least ten times. The CDR3 nucleotides are TGTGCCAGCAGCTACAGGGGCGGTCAGCCCCAGCATTTT. Its protein product is CASSYRGGQPQHF. The rearrangement joins TRBV6-5 to TRBJ1-5; 7 bases align to TRBD1. Germline CDR1 MNHEY, CDR2 SVGAGI. V shed 6 bases, J shed 6 bases, and the junction held 5 bases outside the gene matches. The CDR3 is 13 residues long.

The rearrangement joins TRBV12-3 or TRBV12-4 to TRBJ2-3, with 7 nucleotides matching TRBD1. This CDR3 is built from 14 residues. The V segment lost 2 bases and the J segment 6 bases; nucleotides outside the gene matches: 5. The CDR3 coding sequence is TGTGCCAGCAGTTTAAAGTGGGGACAGGATACGCAGTATTTT. Translated: CASSLKWGQDTQYF.

In its sample, this clonotype was seen a few times. The J gene is TRBJ2-5, the V gene TRBV12-3 or TRBV12-4, with D tentatively TRBD1 (5 bases). Deletions cut 2 bases from V and 3 bases from J, with 10 bases between. The CDR3 spans 14 residues. As DNA, the CDR3 is TGTGCCAGCAGTTTAATAGGGGTTGAAGAGACCCAGTACTTC. It specifies CASSLIGVEETQYF.

The V call is TRBV14, the J call TRBJ1-1; no firm D call. This CDR3 has 18 residues. V was cut by 2 bases and J by 3 bases, with 22 bases left in between. Germline V lookup: CDR1 SGHDN, CDR2 FVKESK. The DNA for the CDR3 is TGTGCCAGCAGCCAATTCCCAAAGGCTCCCCGGGGAGACACTGAAGCTTTCTTT. As protein: CASSQFPKAPRGDTEAFF.

The genes are TRBV10-3 and TRBJ1-2, with no clear D. This CDR3 spans 21 amino acids. Germline CDR1 reads ENHRY; CDR2 reads SYGVKD. Trimming shortened V by 3 bases and J by 4 bases, and 33 bases separated the two germline ends. The CDR3 reads CAISDPSYKVAFSEASYGYTF. The CDR3 DNA reads TGTGCCATCAGTGATCCTTCCTACAAGGTAGCATTCTCAGAGGCTAGCTATGGCTACACCTTC.

The rearrangement joins TRBV5-1 to TRBJ2-7, with D tentatively TRBD1 (5 bases). The CDR3 loop spans 13 amino acids. Germline values: CDR1 SGHRS, CDR2 YFSETQ. Trimming shortened V by 4 bases and J by 2 bases, and 10 bases separated the two germline ends. The CDR3 DNA is TGCGCCAGCAGCCAGGGCCCGGCCTACGAGCAGTACTTC. Amino acids: CASSQGPAYEQYF.

The chain recombines TRBV5-1 with TRBJ2-1; D remains unclear. This CDR3 has 15 amino acids. V lost 0 bases to trimming and J lost 4 bases, with 11 bases between them. The germline CDR1 and CDR2 sequences are SGHRS and YFSETQ. The CDR3 spells CASSLAEPIYNEQFF. DNA for the CDR3: TGCGCCAGCAGCTTGGCCGAACCAATATACAATGAGCAGTTCTTC.

The chain carries TRBV29-1 and TRBJ1-1; 7 nucleotides align to TRBD1. Per the germline V gene, CDR1 is SQVTM and CDR2 is ANQGSEA. The ends lost 4 bases at V and 5 bases at J; junction bases unmatched: 10. The CDR3 runs 14 residues. The DNA of the CDR3 is TGCAGCGTTGGGTTCCCGGACAGGAGGACTGAAGCTTTCTTT. As protein: CSVGFPDRRTEAFF. Looking up the rest from reference TRBV29-1 and TRBJ1-1 gives the full variable domain: SAVISQKPSRDICQRGTSLTIQCQVDSQVTMMFWYRQQPGQSLTLIATANQGSEATYESGFVIDKFPISRPNLTFSTLTVSNMSPEDSSIYLCSVGFPDRRTEAFFGQGTRLTVV.

The V call is TRBV3-1, the J call TRBJ2-1, with 10 bases fitting TRBD2. Unmatched junction bases numbered 9, after V lost 4 bases and J lost 6 bases. The CDR3 is 16 residues long. CDR1 LGHDT and CDR2 YNNKEL come from the germline V gene (reference sequence). The CDR3 loop is CASSPFSGGAFNEQFF. The DNA for the CDR3 is TGTGCCAGCAGCCCCTTCAGCGGGGGGGCCTTCAATGAGCAGTTCTTC.

There are a few counts of this clonotype. V is TRBV7-2 and J is TRBJ2-7; 9 positions match TRBD1. CDR3 length equals 14 residues. Germline assignment: CDR1 SGHTA and CDR2 FQGNSA. V gave up 4 bases and J gave up 5 bases; unmatched junction bases: 6. CDR3 nucleotide sequence: TGTGCCAGCAGCTCCTACAGGGGGCGGCACGAGCAGTACTTC. Protein product: CASSSYRGRHEQYF.

The chain links TRBV7-2 to TRBJ1-2; D call uncertain. Germline lookup yields CDR1 SGHTA and CDR2 FQGNSA. Trimming took 2 bases from V and 1 from J, leaving 11 bases between them. This CDR3 is 15 amino acids long. As DNA, the CDR3 is TGTGCCAGCAGCTTATCCGGAGATTTTAACTATGGCTACACCTTC. Residues: CASSLSGDFNYGYTF. Supplemented by reference TRBV7-2 and TRBJ1-2, the full variable domain reads GAGVSQSPSNKVTEKGKDVELRCDPISGHTALYWYRQSLGQGLEFLIYFQGNSAPDKSGLPSDRFSAERTGGSVSTLTIQRTQQEDSAVYLCASSLSGDFNYGYTFGSGTRLTVV.

V and J are TRBV28 and TRBJ2-7; TRBD1 agrees at 10 bases. Germline V gene lookup returns CDR1 MDHEN and CDR2 SYDVKM. V was pared by 7 bases and J by 5 bases, with 5 bases of the junction left unmatched. The CDR3 sequence is 13 residues long. The CDR3 reads CASMGQGTDEQYF. For the CDR3, the DNA is TGTGCCAGCATGGGACAGGGGACGGACGAGCAGTACTTC.

This clonotype was detected once. A read error may produce the germline difference seen at one junction end. The V and J genes are TRBV5-5 and TRBJ1-5; TRBD1 agrees at 9 bases. CDR3 size: 16 residues. Germline V CDR1 and CDR2: SGHKS, YYEKEE (reference sequence). CDR3 protein: CASSLINTGGNQPQRF. Written as DNA, the CDR3 is TGTGCCAGCAGCTTGATCAACACAGGGGGCAATCAGCCCCAGCGTTTT.

In this sample, this clonotype turned up a few times. This sequence joins TRBV12-3 or TRBV12-4 and TRBJ2-7, with D possibly being TRBD1 or TRBD2 (6 bases each). V lost 8 bases, J lost 2 bases, and 16 bases lay in between. The CDR3 spans 14 residues. CDR3 coding DNA: TGTGCCAGCGGTATAGGGGGGCAACCCTACGAGCAGTACTTC. Translation gives CASGIGGQPYEQYF.

This clonotype came up a few times. The CDR3 bases are TGTGCCACCAGCAGAGATGGGGCCTATACAGGTGGGACGATGGGCAATGAGCAGTTCTTC. Amino acid sequence: CATSRDGAYTGGTMGNEQFF. J is TRBJ2-1 and V is TRBV15; D tentatively reads TRBD1 or TRBD2 (5 bases each). Germline lookup yields CDR1 LNHNV and CDR2 YYDKDF (reference sequence). This CDR3 spans 20 amino acids. V gave up 0 bases and J gave up 6 bases, with 27 bases separating them.

The genes are TRBV28 and TRBJ2-7, with D possibly matching TRBD1 (5 bases). The V gene's germline CDR1 is MDHEN and CDR2 SYDVKM. The CDR3 has 15 amino acids. V lost 9 bases and J lost 5, with 23 bases in between. CDR3 DNA: TGTGCCAGTTTGGATTCCAGGGTCCCTTTCCACGAGCAGTACTTC. Protein product: CASLDSRVPFHEQYF.

This chain joins TRBV29-1 and TRBJ2-7; the D is unclear. V was pared by 5 bases and J by 2 bases, with 10 bases between. The CDR3 extends over 12 amino acids. Germline V gives CDR1 SQVTM, CDR2 ANQGSEA. CDR3 amino acids: CSVLEQTYEQYF. In nucleotides, the CDR3 is TGCAGCGTTCTGGAACAGACCTACGAGCAGTACTTC.

The V gene is TRBV11-2, the J gene TRBJ2-1, with D hard to call. V lost 3 bases and J lost 0, with 18 bases in between. The V gene's germline CDR1 is SGHAT and CDR2 FQNNGV. CDR3 length: 18 amino acids. CDR3 nucleotides: TGTGCCAGCAGCTTCCCCCCCCGACTCCTGAGCTCCTACAATGAGCAGTTCTTC. It is translated as CASSFPPRLLSSYNEQFF.

The table lists this clonotype with a few counts. The chain is built from TRBV29-1 and TRBJ2-1, with 11 bases fitting TRBD2. Germline CDR1 reads SQVTM; CDR2 reads ANQGSEA. After removal of 0 bases from V and 9 bases from J, the junction contained 10 bases not matched to a gene. This CDR3 comprises 16 residues. CDR3 coding DNA: TGCAGCGTTGAAGAAGCTATACTAGCGGGGGTGGGTGAGCAGTTCTTC. Its translation: CSVEEAILAGVGEQFF.

This clonotype has more than one count but fewer than ten. This sequence joins TRBV4-1 and TRBJ2-1, with D possibly TRBD1 on 6 matching bases. The CDR3 runs 17 residues. V lost 1 base, J lost 0 bases, and 13 bases lay in between. Germline assignment: CDR1 MGHRA and CDR2 YSYEKL. The CDR3 is CASSQVWGPSSYNEQFF. The CDR3 coding sequence is TGCGCCAGCAGCCAAGTTTGGGGGCCGAGCTCCTACAATGAGCAGTTCTTC.

This clonotype showed up just a few times. This chain joins TRBV27 and TRBJ2-5; no clear D. Per germline, CDR1 MNHEY and CDR2 SMNVEV (reference sequence). Trimming left V 8 bases short and J 5 bases short, with 9 bases between. There are 11 residues in the CDR3. This chain's CDR3 is CASPPGETQYF. The DNA of the CDR3 is TGTGCCAGCCCACCCGGGGAGACCCAGTACTTC.

The chain has TRBV6-1 and TRBJ1-2, with D uncertain. CDR1 is MNHNS, CDR2 SASEGT, per germline. CDR3 length: 15 residues. V lost 8 bases, J lost 6 bases, and 22 bases lay in between. The CDR3 nucleotides read TGTGCCAGCCGCGGAAGTCGGGGAGGTAGAAATGGCTACACCTTC. Encoded protein: CASRGSRGGRNGYTF.

In this sample, this clonotype turned up once. The V call is TRBV11-1, the J call TRBJ2-4, with D perhaps TRBD1 (6 bases). V was clipped by 2 bases and J by 1 base, with 12 bases between them. The CDR3 covers 16 residues. Germline lookup yields CDR1 SGHAT and CDR2 FQDESV (reference sequence). CDR3 DNA: TGTGCCAGCAGCTTATCAGGGGTTGTGGCCAAAAACATTCAGTACTTC. This sequence encodes CASSLSGVVAKNIQYF.

The V and J genes are TRBV30 and TRBJ2-2; D not resolved. The germline V gene encodes CDR1 GTSNPN and CDR2 SVGIG (reference sequence). This CDR3 has 15 amino acids. V was trimmed by 5 bases and J by 0 bases, leaving 13 bases between them. CDR3 amino acids: CAWGFGQANTGELFF. CDR3 in DNA: TGTGCCTGGGGGTTCGGGCAGGCGAACACCGGGGAGCTGTTTTTT.

This clonotype was found a few times. This chain links TRBV12-3 or TRBV12-4 with TRBJ2-7; a possible D gene is TRBD2 (5 bases). The ends were cut back, 5 bases at V and 7 bases at J, with 15 bases in the middle. This CDR3 has 13 amino acids. The chain's CDR3 is CASSLGSLREQYF. The CDR3 DNA follows: TGTGCCAGCAGTCTGGGGAGCCTTAGAGAGCAGTACTTC.

This clonotype was seen more than once but under ten times. The V and J genes are TRBV5-5 and TRBJ2-3; D could derive from TRBD1 or TRBD2 (6 bases each). The CDR3 contains 16 residues. Trimming pared 0 bases from V and 1 base from J, leaving 12 bases between. Germline CDR1 is SGHKS and CDR2 is YYEKEE (reference sequence). CDR3 protein: CASSLAGGGGTDTQYF. CDR3 DNA: TGTGCCAGCAGCTTGGCTGGGGGCGGGGGCACAGATACGCAGTATTTT.

This sequence joins TRBV10-3 and TRBJ2-7; perhaps TRBD2 as D (6 bases). Germline V gene sequence: CDR1 ENHRY, CDR2 SYGVKD. The CDR3 spans 15 residues. Trimming stripped 3 bases from V and 3 bases from J, with 15 bases between. CDR3 nucleotides: TGTGCCATCAGTGACGGAGGGCCGGGAATCTACGAGCAGTACTTC. Protein product: CAISDGGPGIYEQYF.

In nucleotides, the CDR3 is TGTGCCTCCCGGGACAGAAACACCGGGGAGCTGTTTTTT. Amino acid sequence: CASRDRNTGELFF. V and J are TRBV10-3 and TRBJ2-2; 7 bases line up with TRBD1. The CDR3 length is 13 residues. V shed 11 bases and J 2 bases; nucleotides not matched to a gene: 5. The germline V gene encodes CDR1 ENHRY and CDR2 SYGVKD.

V gene TRBV12-3 or TRBV12-4 combines with J gene TRBJ2-2; D ambiguous. Trimming took off 10 bases at V and 3 bases at J, with 6 bases between the two ends. The CDR3 covers 11 residues. CDR3 coding DNA: TGTGCCATCTCCTACACCGGGGAGCTGTTTTTT. This codes for CAISYTGELFF.